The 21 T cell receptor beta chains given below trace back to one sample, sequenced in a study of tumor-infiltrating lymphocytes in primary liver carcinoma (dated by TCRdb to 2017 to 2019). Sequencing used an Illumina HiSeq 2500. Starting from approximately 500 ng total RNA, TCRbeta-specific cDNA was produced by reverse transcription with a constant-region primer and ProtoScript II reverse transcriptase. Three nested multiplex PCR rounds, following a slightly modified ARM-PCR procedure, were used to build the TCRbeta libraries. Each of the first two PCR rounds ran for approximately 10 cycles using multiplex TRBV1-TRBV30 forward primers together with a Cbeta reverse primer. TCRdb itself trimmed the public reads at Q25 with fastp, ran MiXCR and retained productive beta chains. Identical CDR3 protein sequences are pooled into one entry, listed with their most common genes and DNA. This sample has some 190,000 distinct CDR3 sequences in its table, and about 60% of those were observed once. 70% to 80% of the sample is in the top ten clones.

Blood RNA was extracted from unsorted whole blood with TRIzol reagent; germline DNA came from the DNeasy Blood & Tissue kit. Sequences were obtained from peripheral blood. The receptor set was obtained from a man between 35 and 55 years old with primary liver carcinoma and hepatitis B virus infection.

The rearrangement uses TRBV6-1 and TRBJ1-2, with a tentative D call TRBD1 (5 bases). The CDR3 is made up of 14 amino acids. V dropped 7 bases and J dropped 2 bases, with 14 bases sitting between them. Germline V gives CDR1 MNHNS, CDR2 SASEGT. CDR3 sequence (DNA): TGTGCCAGCACGGGGGTAGGACCGAACTATGGCTACACCTTC. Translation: CASTGVGPNYGYTF.

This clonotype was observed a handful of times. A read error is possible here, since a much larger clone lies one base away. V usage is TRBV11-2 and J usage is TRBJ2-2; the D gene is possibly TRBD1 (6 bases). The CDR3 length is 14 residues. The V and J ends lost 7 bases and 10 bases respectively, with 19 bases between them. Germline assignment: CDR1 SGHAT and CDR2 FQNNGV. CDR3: CASNLHRESVELFF. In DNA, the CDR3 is TGTGCCAGCAACTTGCACAGGGAATCAGTGGAGCTGTTTTTT.

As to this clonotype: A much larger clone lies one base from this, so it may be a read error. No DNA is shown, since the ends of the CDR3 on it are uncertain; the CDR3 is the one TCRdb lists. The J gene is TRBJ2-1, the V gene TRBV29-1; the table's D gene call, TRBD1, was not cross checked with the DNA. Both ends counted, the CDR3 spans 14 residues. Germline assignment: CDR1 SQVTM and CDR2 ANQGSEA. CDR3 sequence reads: CSVVATGANNEQLF.

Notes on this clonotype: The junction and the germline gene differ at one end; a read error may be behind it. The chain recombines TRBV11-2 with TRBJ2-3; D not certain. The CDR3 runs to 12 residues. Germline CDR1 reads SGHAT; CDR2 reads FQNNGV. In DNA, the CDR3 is TGTGTCAGCAGCGCCCCTGGGGATACACAGTATTTT. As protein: CVSSAPGDTQYF.

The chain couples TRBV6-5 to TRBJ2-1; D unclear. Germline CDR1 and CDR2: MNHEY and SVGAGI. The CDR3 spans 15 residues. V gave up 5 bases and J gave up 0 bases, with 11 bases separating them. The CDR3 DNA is TGTGCCAGCAGTCTCGGCCGGAGCTCCTACAATGAGCAGTTCTTC. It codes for CASSLGRSSYNEQFF.

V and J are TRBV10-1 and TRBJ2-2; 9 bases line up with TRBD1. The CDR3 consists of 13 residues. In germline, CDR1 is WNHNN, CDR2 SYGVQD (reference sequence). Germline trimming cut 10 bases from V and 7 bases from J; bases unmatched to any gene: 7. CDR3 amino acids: CATRGQGIGELFF. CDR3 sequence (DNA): TGCGCCACCAGAGGACAGGGGATCGGGGAGCTGTTTTTT.

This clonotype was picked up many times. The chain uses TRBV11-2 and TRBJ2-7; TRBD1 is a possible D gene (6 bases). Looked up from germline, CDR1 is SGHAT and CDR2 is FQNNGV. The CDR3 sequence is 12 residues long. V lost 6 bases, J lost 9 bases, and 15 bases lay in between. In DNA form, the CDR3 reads TGTGCCAGCAGTCACAGGGATCGGGGGCAGTACTTC. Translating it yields CASSHRDRGQYF.

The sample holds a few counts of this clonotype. The CDR3 region is CASSHGRGQSSYNEQFF. The CDR3 nucleotides are TGCGCCAGCAGCCACGGTAGAGGGCAAAGCTCCTACAATGAGCAGTTCTTC. The rearrangement joins TRBV4-1 to TRBJ2-1; D perhaps matches TRBD2 (5 bases). The CDR3 consists of 17 residues. Trimming removed 3 bases at V and 0 bases at J, with 15 bases between. CDR1 and CDR2 (germline): MGHRA, YSYEKL.

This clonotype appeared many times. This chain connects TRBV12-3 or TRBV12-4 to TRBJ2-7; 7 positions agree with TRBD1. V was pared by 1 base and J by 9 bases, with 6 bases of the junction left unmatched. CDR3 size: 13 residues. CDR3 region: CASSLGDSSRQYF. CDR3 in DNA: TGTGCCAGCAGTTTAGGGGACAGTTCGAGGCAGTACTTC.

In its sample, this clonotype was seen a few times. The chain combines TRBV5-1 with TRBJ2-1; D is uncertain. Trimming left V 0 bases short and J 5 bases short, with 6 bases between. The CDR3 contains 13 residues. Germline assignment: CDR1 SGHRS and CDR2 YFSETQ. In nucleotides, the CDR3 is TGCGCCAGCAGCTTGGAACTCAACAATGAGCAGTTCTTC. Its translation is CASSLELNNEQFF.

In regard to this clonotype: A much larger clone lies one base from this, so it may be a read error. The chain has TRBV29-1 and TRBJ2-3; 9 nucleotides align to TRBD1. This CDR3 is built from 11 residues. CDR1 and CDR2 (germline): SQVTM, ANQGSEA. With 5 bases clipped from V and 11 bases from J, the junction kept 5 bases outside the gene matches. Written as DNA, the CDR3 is TGCAGCGTTTGGACAGGGGATGAGCAGTATTTT. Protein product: CSVWTGDEQYF.

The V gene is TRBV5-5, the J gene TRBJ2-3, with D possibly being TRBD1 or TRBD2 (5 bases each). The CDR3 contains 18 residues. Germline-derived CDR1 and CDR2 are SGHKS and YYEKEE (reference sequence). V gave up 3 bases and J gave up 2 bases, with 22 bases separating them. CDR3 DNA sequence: TGTGCCAGCAGCTGGGAGAGTTTCGGGGCCAGGATCACAGATACGCAGTATTTT. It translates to CASSWESFGARITDTQYF. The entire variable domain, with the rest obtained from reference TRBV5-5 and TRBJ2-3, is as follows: DAGVTQSPTHLIKTRGQQVTLRCSPISGHKSVSWYQQVLGQGPQFIFQYYEKEERGRGNFPDRFSARQFPNYSSELNVNALLLGDSALYLCASSWESFGARITDTQYFGPGTRLTVL.

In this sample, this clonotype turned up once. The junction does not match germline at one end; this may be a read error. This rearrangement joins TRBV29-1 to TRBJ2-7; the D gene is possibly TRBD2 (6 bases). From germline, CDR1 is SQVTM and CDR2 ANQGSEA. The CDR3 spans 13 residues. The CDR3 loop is CSVVSGSSYDQYF. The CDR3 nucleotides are TGCAGCGTTGTTAGCGGATCCTCCTACGATCAGTACTTC.

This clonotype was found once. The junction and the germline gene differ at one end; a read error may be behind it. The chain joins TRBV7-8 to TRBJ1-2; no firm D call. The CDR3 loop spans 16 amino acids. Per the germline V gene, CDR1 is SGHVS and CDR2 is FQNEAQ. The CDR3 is CASSVQSMDPTYSYTF. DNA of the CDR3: TGTGCCAGCAGCGTTCAGAGCATGGACCCCACCTATAGCTACACCTTC.

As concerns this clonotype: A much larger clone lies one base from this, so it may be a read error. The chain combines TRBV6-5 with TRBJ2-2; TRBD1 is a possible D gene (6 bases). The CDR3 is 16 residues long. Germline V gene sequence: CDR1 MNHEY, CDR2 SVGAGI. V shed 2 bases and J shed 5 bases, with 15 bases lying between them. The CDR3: CASSYDGQRGTGELFF. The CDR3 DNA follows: TGTGCCAGCAGTTACGATGGACAGAGGGGGACCGGGGAGCTGTTTTTT.

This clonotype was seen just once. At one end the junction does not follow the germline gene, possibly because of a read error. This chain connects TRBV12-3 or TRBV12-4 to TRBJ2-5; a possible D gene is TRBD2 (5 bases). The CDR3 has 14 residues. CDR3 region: CTSSLTAGLETQYF. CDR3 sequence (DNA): TGTACCAGCAGTTTAACGGCGGGTTTAGAGACCCAGTACTTC.

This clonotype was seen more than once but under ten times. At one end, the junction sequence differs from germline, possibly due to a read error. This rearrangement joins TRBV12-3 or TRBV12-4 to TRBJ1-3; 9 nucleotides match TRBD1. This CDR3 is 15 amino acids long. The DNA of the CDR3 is TGTGCTAGCAGTTTAAGGACAGGGGCTGGAAACACCATATATTTT. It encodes CASSLRTGAGNTIYF.

As DNA, the CDR3 is TGTGCCAGCAGCCAAGGCCTAGCGGAATACGAGCAGTACTTC. Its translation is CASSQGLAEYEQYF. The chain joins TRBV4-2 to TRBJ2-7; TRBD2 matches 7 bases. The V gene's germline CDR1 is LGHNA and CDR2 YNFKEQ. V trimming: 1 base; J trimming: 4 bases; junction bases outside the gene matches: 4. The CDR3 runs to 14 residues.

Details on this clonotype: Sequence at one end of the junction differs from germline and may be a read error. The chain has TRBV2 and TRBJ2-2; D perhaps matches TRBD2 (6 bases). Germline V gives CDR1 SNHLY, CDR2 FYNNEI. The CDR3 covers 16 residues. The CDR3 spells CASGEQDLALTGELFF. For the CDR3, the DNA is TGTGCCAGCGGTGAACAAGACCTAGCGCTGACCGGGGAGCTGTTTTTT.

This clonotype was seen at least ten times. DNA for the CDR3: TGCAGCGTTGAAACTGGGGTGAATGAAAAACTGTTTTTT. This codes for CSVETGVNEKLFF. The V call is TRBV29-1, the J call TRBJ1-4; no clear D. Trimming stripped 2 bases from V and 5 bases from J, with 9 bases between. Germline CDR1 SQVTM, CDR2 ANQGSEA. The CDR3 has 13 amino acids.

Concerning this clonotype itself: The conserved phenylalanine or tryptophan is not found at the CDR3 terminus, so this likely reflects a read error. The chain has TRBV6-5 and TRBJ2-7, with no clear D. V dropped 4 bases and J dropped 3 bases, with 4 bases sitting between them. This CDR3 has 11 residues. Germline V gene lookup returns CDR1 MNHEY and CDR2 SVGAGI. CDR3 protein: CASSWGYEQYS. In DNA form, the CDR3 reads TGTGCCAGCAGTTGGGGCTACGAGCAGTACTCC.